This entry lists 18 T cell receptor beta chains sequenced from one sample in a study of blood T cell repertoires in COVID-19. Libraries were prepared by immunoSEQ multiplex PCR; TCRdb keeps only in-frame clonotypes and omits some of them. The data show 150,000 to 200,000 clones, under 80% seen once. Sequenced material: peripheral blood. All receptors derive from a woman at least 80 years old with acute or convalescent COVID-19.

This chain connects TRBV12-3 or TRBV12-4 to TRBJ1-1, with D unclear. This CDR3 comprises 13 residues. V was shortened by 5 bases and J by 3 bases, with 10 bases between the two germline ends. CDR3 coding DNA: TGTGCCAGCAGTAAAGAGGTGGACACTGAAGCTTTCTTT. It specifies CASSKEVDTEAFF.

The chain employs TRBV9 and TRBJ2-2; unclear D gene. The V and J ends lost 5 bases and 6 bases respectively, with 8 bases between them. This CDR3 comprises 12 residues. Germline V gene data show CDR1 as SGDLS and CDR2 as YYNGEE. The CDR3 loop reads CASSGGAGELFF. In DNA, the CDR3 is TGTGCCAGCAGTGGTGGAGCCGGGGAGCTGTTTTTT.

Only a few counts were recorded for this clone. The genes are TRBV10-3 and TRBJ1-2; no clear D. CDR1 and CDR2 (germline): ENHRY, SYGVKD. The CDR3 loop spans 14 amino acids. Trimming removed 2 bases at V and 4 bases at J, with 11 bases between. CDR3 in amino acids: CAISETGITYGYTF. CDR3 DNA: TGTGCCATCAGTGAGACCGGGATAACCTATGGCTACACCTTC.

This clone was recorded once. The chain employs TRBV28 and TRBJ2-5; TRBD1 agrees at 9 bases. Germline V gene sequence: CDR1 MDHEN, CDR2 SYDVKM. Unmatched junction bases numbered 11, after V lost 6 bases and J lost 3 bases. This CDR3 is built from 16 residues. CDR3 in amino acids: CASRPWKRTGEETQYF. In DNA, the CDR3 is TGTGCCAGCAGACCCTGGAAGCGGACAGGGGAAGAGACCCAGTACTTC.

This clone was picked up one time. The rearrangement joins TRBV24-1 to TRBJ2-1; 8 positions agree with TRBD1. V shed 5 bases, J shed 7 bases, and the junction held 9 bases outside the gene matches. The length of the CDR3 is 15 residues. The germline CDR1 and CDR2 sequences are KGHDR and SFDVKD. The CDR3 loop reads CATSAPGTGTNEQFF. The CDR3 region has the DNA TGTGCCACCAGTGCCCCCGGGACAGGAACTAATGAGCAGTTCTTC.

The CDR3 sequence is CASSQRSLAGGLADTQYF. For the CDR3, the DNA is TGTGCCAGCAGCCAAAGAAGCCTAGCGGGAGGGCTGGCAGATACGCAGTATTTT. The V call is TRBV3-1 (or the pseudogene TRBV3-2), the J call TRBJ2-3; 12 bases are a match to TRBD2. J gave up 4 bases and V 2 bases, and 10 bases lay outside the gene matches. Per the germline V gene, CDR1 is LGHDT and CDR2 is YNNKEL (reference sequence). The CDR3 is 18 amino acids.

This sequence joins TRBV19 and TRBJ1-1, with TRBD1 matching over 9 bases. This CDR3 is built from 15 residues. Losses at the gene ends were 4 bases for V and 1 base for J; bases not matched to a gene: 4. The germline V gene encodes CDR1 LNHDA and CDR2 SQIVND (reference sequence). The DNA of the CDR3 is TGTGCCAGTAGTACACAGGGGGCGGGGAACACTGAAGCTTTCTTT. Protein product: CASSTQGAGNTEAFF.

This clone appeared a few times. This sequence joins TRBV11-2 and TRBJ2-1; no firm D call. The length of the CDR3 is 11 residues. V was cut by 5 bases and J by 7 bases, with 6 bases left in between. From germline, CDR1 is SGHAT and CDR2 FQNNGV. The CDR3 DNA reads as TGTGCCAGCAGCCTACTTAATGAGCAGTTCTTC. Its protein is CASSLLNEQFF.

The chain recombines TRBV19 with TRBJ2-7; 8 nucleotides match TRBD1. Germline CDR1 reads LNHDA; CDR2 reads SQIVND (reference sequence). V lost 6 bases to trimming and J lost 5 bases; unmatched junction nucleotides: 9. The CDR3 is 14 amino acids. The CDR3 coding sequence is TGTGCCAGTAGCCCAGGACAGGGTACGGACGAGCAGTACTTC. It is translated as CASSPGQGTDEQYF.

A few counts support this clone. The rearrangement uses TRBV9 and TRBJ1-6, with D uncertain. Trimming stripped 5 bases from V and 8 bases from J, with 8 bases between. The CDR3 length is 12 residues. Germline V CDR1 and CDR2: SGDLS, YYNGEE. CDR3 loop: CASSLQDSPLHF. As DNA, the CDR3 is TGTGCCAGCAGTCTCCAGGATTCACCCCTCCACTTT.

The sample holds a few counts of this clone. The rearrangement links TRBV6-1 to TRBJ2-7; D gene unclear. Germline V gene lookup returns CDR1 MNHNS and CDR2 SASEGT. This CDR3 has 14 amino acids. Trimming removed 5 bases from V and 6 bases from J, with 17 bases in between. The CDR3 coding sequence is TGTGCCAGCAGTAACACAGTTCGGCCGCGCGAGCAGTACTTC. Translating it yields CASSNTVRPREQYF.

This CDR3 reads CASTHSGTTQYF. DNA of the CDR3: TGTGCCAGCACACACTCTGGGACTACACAGTACTTC. This chain joins TRBV27 and TRBJ2-7; 7 bases are a match to TRBD2. Losses at the gene ends were 7 bases for V and 10 bases for J; bases not matched to a gene: 10. The germline V gene encodes CDR1 MNHEY and CDR2 SMNVEV (reference sequence). CDR3 length equals 12 residues.

The V gene is TRBV3-1 (or the pseudogene TRBV3-2), the J gene TRBJ2-7; D is possibly TRBD2 (5 bases). The CDR3 covers 14 residues. The ends were cut back, 8 bases at V and 0 bases at J, with 14 bases in the middle. Germline V gives CDR1 LGHDT, CDR2 YNNKEL (reference sequence). CDR3: CASGRASTSYEQYF. In DNA form, the CDR3 reads TGTGCCAGCGGGCGGGCCTCGACCTCCTACGAGCAGTACTTC.

The rearrangement links TRBV3-1 (or the pseudogene TRBV3-2) to TRBJ2-5, with TRBD2 matching 10 bases. Germline V lookup: CDR1 LGHDT, CDR2 YNNKEL (reference sequence). This CDR3 has 15 amino acids. With 2 bases clipped from V and 5 bases from J, the junction kept 5 bases outside the gene matches. The CDR3 protein is CASSQSSGSSETQYF. The CDR3 DNA reads as TGTGCCAGCAGCCAATCTAGCGGGAGTTCGGAGACCCAGTACTTC.

This clone turned up a few times. The chain recombines TRBV27 with TRBJ2-1, with 11 bases aligning to TRBD1. V dropped 4 bases and J dropped 4; count of bases not matched to a gene: 3. Germline assignment: CDR1 MNHEY and CDR2 SMNVEV (reference sequence). The CDR3 loop spans 15 amino acids. The CDR3 DNA reads TGTGCCAGCAGTTACGGGACAGGGGGTTACAATGAGCAGTTCTTC. Amino acid sequence: CASSYGTGGYNEQFF.

The chain carries TRBV5-6 and TRBJ2-1; 7 nucleotides agree with TRBD1. This CDR3 contains 15 residues. CDR1 SGHDT and CDR2 YYEEEE come from the germline V gene. V lost 0 bases, J lost 7 bases, and 7 bases stayed unmatched. This CDR3 reads CASSLEGASGNEQFF. The CDR3 DNA sequence: TGTGCCAGCAGCTTGGAGGGGGCGAGTGGGAATGAGCAGTTCTTC.

This clone was recorded only once. The rearrangement joins TRBV6-1 to TRBJ2-2; 7 bases agree with TRBD2. Germline V gives CDR1 MNHNS, CDR2 SASEGT. The trim removed 1 base at V and 5 bases at J, leaving 7 bases unmatched. CDR3 length: 16 amino acids. The CDR3 DNA sequence: TGTGCCAGCAGTGAAGTTGCGGGAGTATGGACCGGGGAGCTGTTTTTT. Amino acids: CASSEVAGVWTGELFF.

The chain employs TRBV5-1 and TRBJ2-5; TRBD1 agrees at 7 bases. CDR1 SGHRS and CDR2 YFSETQ come from the germline V gene. The CDR3 is 14 residues long. The J segment lost 3 bases and the V segment lost 4 bases, leaving 6 bases of the junction unmatched. CDR3 sequence reads: CASSLNRGEETQYF. The CDR3 nucleotides read TGCGCCAGCAGCCTTAACAGGGGTGAAGAGACCCAGTACTTC.